The rows below give T cell receptor beta chains drawn from one sample of a study of CD8 T cells in Susac syndrome. TCRdb re-called the immunoSEQ multiplex PCR reads with MiXCR, one entry per CDR3 protein. The sample contains fewer than 300,000 distinct CDR3 sequences, roughly 85% of which appear only once. Sequencing was carried out using CD8+ T cells from PBMCs. These receptors were obtained from a human donor with multiple sclerosis. Both conserved end residues are part of each CDR3. D genes are given only for firm matches.

d_call j_call v_call cdr3_nt cdr3_aa
- TRBJ1-3 TRBV20-1 TGCAGTGCTAGTGGGCCAGAGGGGGGAAACACCATATATTTT CSASGPEGGNTIYF
TRBD1 TRBJ2-2 TRBV19 TGTGCCAGTAGTCCGACGGACAGGGGGTTCGCGAACACCGGGGAGCTGTTTTTT CASSPTDRGFANTGELFF
TRBD1 TRBJ1-5 TRBV5-6 TGTGCCAGCAGCTTGACGACAGGGAGGAATCAGCCCCAGCATTTT CASSLTTGRNQPQHF
- TRBJ2-7 TRBV12-5 TGTGCTAGTGGTTCCCCCCTTGGAGGGCAGTACTTC CASGSPLGGQYF
- TRBJ2-1 TRBV20-1 TGCAGTGCTAGTAGCAGATCTGGTCCTGAGCAGTTCTTC CSASSRSGPEQFF
TRBD1 TRBJ1-1 TRBV6-1 TGTGCCAGCAGCGAAAAGACAGGGATGCACACTGAAGCTTTCTTT CASSEKTGMHTEAFF
- TRBJ2-7 TRBV19 TGTGCCAGTAACCAGGACGTAGGGACCTACGAGCAGTACTTC CASNQDVGTYEQYF
- TRBJ2-5 TRBV27 TGTGCCAGCAGTTTTCGACACCTCCAAGAGACCCAGTACTTC CASSFRHLQETQYF
- TRBJ2-1 TRBV19 TGTGCCAGTAGTATTGACAGGTCCTCCTACAATGAGCAGTTCTTC CASSIDRSSYNEQFF
- TRBJ1-1 TRBV19 TGTGCCAGTAGTATGATAACGACACCAACGAACACTGAAGCTTTCTTT CASSMITTPTNTEAFF
TRBD2 TRBJ2-2 TRBV7-2 TGTGCCAGCAGCTGGGGACTAGCGGGAGTCCCCGGGGAGCTGTTTTTT CASSWGLAGVPGELFF
- TRBJ2-5 TRBV27 TGTGCCAGCAGACAGGGACGGGAGACCCAGTACTTC CASRQGRETQYF
TRBD1 TRBJ2-7 TRBV23-1 TGCGCCAGCAGTCAACCTCAAGACAGGGAGAACCGAGAATTCTACGAGCAGTACTTC CASSQPQDRENREFYEQYF
- TRBJ1-2 TRBV15 TGTGCCACCAGCCCAAGGGGAGCGGCCAGAGTCTATGGCTACACCTTC CATSPRGAARVYGYTF
- TRBJ2-2 TRBV24-1 TGTGCCACCAGTATGGGACATAACACCGGGGAGCTGTTTTTT CATSMGHNTGELFF